This TCR beta chain was found in a study of cytomegalovirus exposure and HLA in healthy donors. General observations from the study: At a 0.05 false discovery rate, a later analysis found 15,000 to 20,000 TCR beta sequences to be associated with HLA alleles. CMV serostatus stood as the only immune exposure information on hand.

Primers for the PCR totalled 60 Vbeta and 13 Jbeta. Data came from immunoSEQ multiplex PCR; TCRdb stores just in-frame clones and leaves some out. Counted here are around 140,000 clones, about 71% occurring once; the ten biggest clones make up roughly 2%. The germline V gene has CDR1 SGHRS and CDR2 YFSETQ. Trimming cost V 0 bases and J 2 bases; bases outside gene matches: 2. CDR3 length: 15 residues. Notes on this clone: The antigen remains unidentified.

The chain combines TRBV5-1 with TRBJ2-7, with 10 bases lining up with TRBD2. This sequence was found in a woman in her fifties or sixties in good health and CMV-seropositive. Sequenced material: PBMCs. The CDR3 loop is CASSLGTSGTYEQYF. The DNA of the CDR3 is TGCGCCAGCAGCTTGGGCACTAGCGGGACCTACGAGCAGTACTTC.